This T cell receptor (beta chain) was sequenced during a study of T cells in localized non-small cell lung cancer. Study-wide points: Compared with tumor, uninvolved adjacent lung displayed greater T cell clonality, ranking highest overall. Patients showing higher blood T cell density tended to see longer overall survival.

The CDR3 runs 13 residues. Germline CDR1 is SGHRS and CDR2 is YFSETQ. V shed 3 bases and J shed 1 base, with 5 bases lying between them. On this clone: Its antigen is unknown.

The data were produced by immunoSEQ multiplex PCR, yet TCRdb's version contains in-frame clones alone and is incomplete. The repertoire includes tens of thousands of clones, over 70% of them detected once, and about 18% sits in the top ten. The J gene is TRBJ1-5, the V gene TRBV5-1; D is uncertain. Specimen: peripheral blood, collected before any cancer treatment. The sequence was collected from a male donor older than 55 with stage III squamous cell lung carcinoma. CDR3 nucleotide sequence: TGCGCCAGCAGCTCCTCGAGCAATCAGCCCCAGCATTTT. Encoded protein: CASSSSSNQPQHF.